The 12 T cell receptor beta chains reported below all come from one sample, sequenced in a study of T-cell memory formation after mild COVID-19. Using its own MiXCR run on the 5' RACE reads, TCRdb lists one record per CDR3 protein. This table has around 410,000 distinct CDR3 sequences, around a quarter appearing once. Sequenced: PBMCs or a T cell subset sorted from them (not recorded which). The receptors shown here come from an adult woman who had mild COVID-19 (a few samples of this study predate the infection). Cell type and time point are not known.

This clonotype was recorded a few times. The chain recombines TRBV20-1 with TRBJ2-5; D is ambiguous. The CDR3 length is 14 residues. Germline values: CDR1 DFQATT, CDR2 SNEGSKA (reference sequence). Trimming removed 3 bases at V and 4 bases at J, with 15 bases between. The CDR3 coding sequence is TGCAGTGCTAGTCCTCCCCCGGGCCCAGAGACCCAGTACTTC. Amino acid sequence: CSASPPPGPETQYF.

This clonotype was seen more than once but under ten times. V and J are TRBV6-2 or TRBV6-3 and TRBJ1-1, with a weak D call TRBD1 (5 bases). CDR3 length: 12 amino acids. Trimming pared 5 bases from V and 6 bases from J, leaving 10 bases between. The germline CDR1 and CDR2 sequences are MNHEY and SVGEGT. The CDR3 nucleotides are TGTGCCAGCAGTCACGGGGGGGCTGAAGCTTTCTTT. This translates into CASSHGGAEAFF.

This chain links TRBV3-1 with TRBJ1-2; possibly TRBD1 for D (6 bases). V dropped 1 base and J dropped 12 bases, with 15 bases sitting between them. The CDR3 sequence is 13 residues long. Germline assignment: CDR1 LGHDT and CDR2 YNNKEL (reference sequence). CDR3 loop: CASSQGAGAADTF. The DNA for the CDR3 is TGTGCCAGCAGCCAAGGTGCGGGGGCAGCGGACACCTTC.

This clonotype turned up a few times. The V and J genes are TRBV13 and TRBJ2-1, with 12 bases identical to TRBD2. The germline V gene encodes CDR1 PRHDT and CDR2 FYEKMQ (reference sequence). This CDR3 region has 15 residues. The V segment lost 4 bases and the J segment 8 bases; nucleotides outside the gene matches: 6. The CDR3 sequence is CASSSASGGADEQFF. CDR3 in DNA: TGTGCCAGCAGCTCGGCTAGCGGGGGGGCCGATGAGCAGTTCTTC.

The rearrangement uses TRBV29-1 and TRBJ1-1, with D perhaps TRBD1 (5 bases). CDR1 SQVTM and CDR2 ANQGSEA come from the germline V gene. This CDR3 contains 15 residues. V gave up 4 bases and J gave up 1 base, with 16 bases separating them. In DNA, the CDR3 is TGCAGCGTTGCCGGGCGACAGTATCCGAACACTGAAGCTTTCTTT. It specifies CSVAGRQYPNTEAFF.

There are a few counts of this clonotype. CDR3 in amino acids: CASSLPLGQGVPGELFF. CDR3 in DNA: TGTGCCAGCAGTTTACCATTAGGACAGGGAGTCCCCGGGGAGCTGTTTTTT. The chain uses TRBV28 and TRBJ2-2; 8 nucleotides agree with TRBD1. The germline V gene has CDR1 MDHEN and CDR2 SYDVKM. The CDR3 runs to 17 residues. The junction had 11 bases not matched to a gene; V was cut back by 2 bases and J by 6 bases.

This sequence joins TRBV7-6 and TRBJ2-5, with 12 bases matching TRBD2. J gave up 2 bases and V 5 bases, and 12 bases lay outside the gene matches. The CDR3 contains 18 residues. Germline V lookup: CDR1 SGHVS, CDR2 FNYEAQ. The CDR3, as DNA: TGTGCCAGCAGCCCCATCCCAGGGGGGACTAGCGGGCAAGAGACCCAGTACTTC. Translating gives CASSPIPGGTSGQETQYF.

This chain connects TRBV12-3 or TRBV12-4 to TRBJ2-3; TRBD1 matches at 7 bases. The junction had 12 bases not matched to a gene; V was cut back by 6 bases and J by 3 bases. The length of the CDR3 is 16 residues. The CDR3 DNA reads TGTGCCAGCAGGTTAAATCCAGGGGGTATAACAGATACGCAGTATTTT. Encoded protein: CASRLNPGGITDTQYF.

The chain couples TRBV15 to TRBJ1-1; D may be TRBD1 (5 bases). Germline-derived CDR1 and CDR2 are LNHNV and YYDKDF (reference sequence). Trimming removed 3 bases at V and 7 bases at J, with 18 bases between. The CDR3 is 15 amino acids. The CDR3 spells CATSSPPAGRSEAFF. As DNA, the CDR3 is TGTGCCACCAGCAGTCCCCCGGCAGGGAGGAGTGAAGCTTTCTTT.

The chain combines TRBV20-1 with TRBJ1-5, with 11 bases aligning to TRBD1. CDR3 size: 15 residues. With V trimmed by 1 base and J by 6 bases, 5 bases remained unmatched. Germline CDR1 reads DFQATT; CDR2 reads SNEGSKA (reference sequence). The CDR3 here is CSARGTGGVGQPQHF. In DNA, the CDR3 is TGCAGTGCTAGAGGGACAGGGGGCGTCGGTCAGCCCCAGCATTTT.

The rearrangement links TRBV9 to TRBJ1-1; 7 bases are a match to TRBD1. This CDR3 is 14 amino acids long. In germline, CDR1 is SGDLS, CDR2 YYNGEE. Losses at the gene ends were 0 bases for V and 4 bases for J; bases not matched to a gene: 3. The CDR3 reads CASSVDPGGTEAFF. The CDR3 DNA sequence: TGTGCCAGCAGCGTAGATCCAGGGGGCACTGAAGCTTTCTTT.

The chain links TRBV29-1 to TRBJ2-1; perhaps TRBD1 as D (5 bases). Trimming took off 1 base at V and 0 bases at J, with 13 bases between the two ends. This CDR3 is built from 16 residues. CDR1 is SQVTM and CDR2 is ANQGSEA in the germline V gene. The CDR3 is CSVEAGQPDSYNEQFF. CDR3 sequence (DNA): TGCAGCGTTGAAGCAGGGCAGCCCGACTCCTACAATGAGCAGTTCTTC.